These 19 T cell receptor beta chains share one sample of origin, sequenced in a study of identifying expanded T cells in peripheral blood. TCRdb keeps only in-frame clones here, not all; method: immunoSEQ multiplex PCR. The data show around 66,000 clones, over 75% seen once. Sequencing used blood. The receptors were sampled from a person aged 18 to 75 in good health.

The chain recombines TRBV28 with TRBJ2-1, with 9 bases aligning to TRBD2. V was clipped by 6 bases and J by 4 bases; unmatched bases: 13. Germline assignment: CDR1 MDHEN and CDR2 SYDVKM. The CDR3 is made up of 17 amino acids. In DNA form, the CDR3 reads TGTGCCAGCAGGGATACCGGGACTAGCACTAGGTACAATGAGCAGTTCTTC. This sequence encodes CASRDTGTSTRYNEQFF.

This clone occurred a few times. V gene TRBV10-3 combines with J gene TRBJ2-3; 11 bases are shared with TRBD2. Per the germline V gene, CDR1 is ENHRY and CDR2 is SYGVKD. V gave up 7 bases and J gave up 6 bases; unmatched junction bases: 15. This CDR3 has 17 amino acids. This chain's CDR3 is CAITLEELAGVGDTQYF. In nucleotides, the CDR3 is TGTGCCATCACCCTGGAAGAACTAGCGGGAGTTGGGGATACGCAGTATTTT.

The V and J genes are TRBV6-6 and TRBJ2-7, with 10 positions matching TRBD1. The J segment lost 3 bases and the V segment lost 7 bases, leaving 9 bases of the junction unmatched. The CDR3 sequence is 15 residues long. Germline loops: CDR1 MNHNY, CDR2 SVGAGI (reference sequence). The CDR3 bases are TGTGCCAGCATGTTGGGGACAGGGGTTCTCTACGAGCAGTACTTC. Its translation is CASMLGTGVLYEQYF.

This chain uses TRBV2 with TRBJ2-1; 13 nucleotides align to TRBD2. In germline, CDR1 is SNHLY, CDR2 FYNNEI. Germline trimming cut 3 bases from V and 5 bases from J; bases unmatched to any gene: 13. The CDR3 covers 19 residues. CDR3 nucleotide sequence: TGTGCCAGCAGTGACCTGGGACTAGCGGGGAGGCGGGGTAACAATGAGCAGTTCTTC. This translates into CASSDLGLAGRRGNNEQFF. Full variable domain (outside the CDR3, taken from reference TRBV2 and TRBJ2-1): EPEVTQTPSHQVTQMGQEVILRCVPISNHLYFYWYRQILGQKVEFLVSFYNNEISEKSEIFDDQFSVERPDGSNFTLKIRSTKLEDSAMYFCASSDLGLAGRRGNNEQFFGPGTRLTVL.

The chain uses TRBV4-3 and TRBJ2-6; D is possibly TRBD2 (6 bases). The germline CDR1 and CDR2 sequences are LGHNA and YSLEER. The V end lost 1 base, the J end lost 0 bases, and 19 bases lay between the germline ends. The CDR3 consists of 20 residues. The CDR3 DNA is TGCGCCAGCAGCCAAGTGAAAGCCGGGAGCGCTAGCTCTGGGGCCAACGTCCTGACTTTC. This codes for CASSQVKAGSASSGANVLTF.

The chain joins TRBV5-4 to TRBJ1-1; TRBD1 matches at 7 bases. V lost 4 bases, J lost 6 bases, and 12 bases stayed unmatched. The CDR3 extends over 15 amino acids. Per germline, CDR1 SGHNT and CDR2 YYREEE (reference sequence). The chain's CDR3 is CASSMTGKGSAEAFF. The CDR3 DNA is TGTGCCAGCAGCATGACAGGGAAGGGGTCCGCTGAAGCTTTCTTT.

The chain carries TRBV6-4 and TRBJ2-1; D uncertain. Trimming stripped 0 bases from V and 4 bases from J, with 10 bases between. The CDR3 has 15 residues. Germline V gene sequence: CDR1 MRHNA, CDR2 SNTAGT. The CDR3 protein is CASSDSATSYNEQFF. CDR3 bases: TGTGCCAGCAGTGACTCGGCTACATCTTACAATGAGCAGTTCTTC.

The gene calls are TRBV7-2 and TRBJ2-7, with D hard to call. Germline V gene lookup returns CDR1 SGHTA and CDR2 FQGNSA. The V gene lost 2 bases and the J gene lost 6 bases, with 11 bases spanning the gap. The CDR3 loop spans 13 amino acids. This CDR3 reads CASSLNPSGEQYF. As DNA, the CDR3 is TGTGCCAGCAGCTTAAACCCATCGGGCGAGCAGTACTTC.

The rearrangement joins TRBV19 to TRBJ1-1, with D unresolved. Trimming took 5 bases from V and 1 from J, leaving 5 bases between them. The germline V gene encodes CDR1 LNHDA and CDR2 SQIVND (reference sequence). There are 12 residues in the CDR3. In DNA form, the CDR3 reads TGTGCCAGTAGTCTTAGGAACACTGAAGCTTTCTTT. Translating gives CASSLRNTEAFF. Together with reference TRBV19 and TRBJ1-1, the CDR3 gives the full variable domain: DGGITQSPKYLFRKEGQNVTLSCEQNLNHDAMYWYRQDPGQGLRLIYYSQIVNDFQKGDIAEGYSVSREKKESFPLTVTSAQKNPTAFYLCASSLRNTEAFFGQGTRLTVV.

The rearrangement links TRBV21-1 to TRBJ1-1. TRBV21-1 is flagged as a pseudogene. This CDR3 region has 16 residues. This CDR3 is CASTCEVGGPNTEAFF. CDR3 nucleotide sequence: TGTGCCAGCACGTGTGAAGTGGGGGGACCGAACACTGAAGCTTTCTTT.

V gene TRBV6-5 combines with J gene TRBJ2-6; maybe TRBD2 (5 bases). The length of the CDR3 is 15 residues. V gave up 8 bases and J gave up 0 bases, with 11 bases separating them. Germline assignment: CDR1 MNHEY and CDR2 SVGAGI. CDR3 sequence: CASQDFYSGANVLTF. CDR3 nucleotide sequence: TGTGCCAGCCAGGACTTTTACTCTGGGGCCAACGTCCTGACTTTC.

The chain recombines TRBV7-8 with TRBJ2-2; tentatively, D is TRBD1 or TRBD2 (5 bases each). This CDR3 comprises 15 residues. The germline V gene encodes CDR1 SGHVS and CDR2 FQNEAQ. Trimming cost V 1 base and J 3 bases, with 9 bases left between them. The CDR3 DNA reads TGTGCCAGCAGCTTAGAAGGGACCTACACCGGGGAGCTGTTTTTT. It is translated as CASSLEGTYTGELFF.

The table lists this clone with a count of one. J is TRBJ2-3 and V is TRBV5-4; possible D gene TRBD2, 6 bases. Trimming shortened V by 0 bases and J by 6 bases, and 17 bases separated the two germline ends. Germline CDR1 and CDR2: SGHNT and YYREEE (reference sequence). The CDR3 length is 16 residues. CDR3: CASSLAGGPMMDTQYF. The CDR3 region has the DNA TGTGCCAGCAGCTTGGCCGGGGGACCAATGATGGATACGCAGTATTTT.

This clone was detected a few times. The gene calls are TRBV29-1 and TRBJ1-2; the D gene is possibly TRBD1 (6 bases). This CDR3 has 12 amino acids. Trimming shortened V by 7 bases and J by 5 bases, and 14 bases separated the two germline ends. Germline V gene data show CDR1 as SQVTM and CDR2 as ANQGSEA. The DNA of the CDR3 is TGCAGCGCAGAAGGGGGTCTTTATGGCTACACCTTC. Translating it yields CSAEGGLYGYTF.

The rearrangement uses TRBV5-6 and TRBJ1-2; the D gene is possibly TRBD1 (5 bases). The germline V gene has CDR1 SGHDT and CDR2 YYEEEE. The CDR3 consists of 14 residues. V was shortened by 4 bases and J by 0 bases, with 10 bases between the two germline ends. CDR3 nucleotide sequence: TGTGCCAGCAGCCCTGGACATCCTAACTATGGCTACACCTTC. This codes for CASSPGHPNYGYTF.

This sequence joins TRBV7-3 and TRBJ2-1, with TRBD2 matching over 11 bases. This CDR3 is built from 16 residues. The V and J ends lost 5 bases and 7 bases, in that order; junction bases with no gene match: 10. Germline V CDR1 and CDR2: SGHTA, FQGTGA. As DNA, the CDR3 is TGTGCCAGCAGCCAGTGGGCGGGACTAGCGGAAAATGAGCAGTTCTTC. As protein: CASSQWAGLAENEQFF.

This chain joins TRBV7-7 and TRBJ1-1, with 8 positions matching TRBD1. Per the germline V gene, CDR1 is SSHAT and CDR2 is FNYEAQ (reference sequence). This CDR3 has 17 residues. Germline trimming cut 2 bases from V and 0 bases from J; bases unmatched to any gene: 8. This CDR3 is CASSLLPQGAVNTEAFF. In DNA form, the CDR3 reads TGTGCCAGCAGCTTATTGCCCCAGGGGGCCGTGAACACTGAAGCTTTCTTT.

This chain links TRBV9 with TRBJ2-3, with D maybe TRBD2 (6 bases). The CDR3 spans 17 residues. Trimming removed 0 bases from V and 1 base from J, with 15 bases in between. Germline loops: CDR1 SGDLS, CDR2 YYNGEE. The CDR3 loop is CASSVGPSWGGTDTQYF. The DNA for the CDR3 is TGTGCCAGCAGCGTAGGGCCCTCGTGGGGGGGCACAGATACGCAGTATTTT.

The chain is built from TRBV30 and TRBJ2-2; 7 nucleotides match TRBD1. The V gene's germline CDR1 is GTSNPN and CDR2 SVGIG (reference sequence). V gave up 5 bases and J gave up 6 bases; unmatched junction bases: 9. CDR3 size: 14 residues. The CDR3 region is CAWGTEGRSGELFF. The CDR3 DNA sequence: TGTGCCTGGGGGACAGAGGGTCGATCCGGGGAGCTGTTTTTT.